This TCR beta chain was profiled in a study of OX40 agonist ivuxolimab in advanced cancers. Study summary: Previous treatment with anti-PD-1, anti-PD-L1 or anti-CTLA-4 therapy was allowed; under 50% had received some. A partial response was reached by three patients: one with hepatocellular carcinoma and two with cutaneous melanoma. General observations from the study: With doses of 0.1 to 3.0 mg/kg, CD4+ and CD8+ blood T cells had undergone clonal expansion by week 6.

CDR1 and CDR2 from the germline V gene are SGHNT and YENEEA. This CDR3 is built from 16 residues. Between the trimmed V and J ends, which lost 0 bases and 3 bases, there was a span of 12 bases. Only a few counts were recorded for this clone. What it recognizes is unknown. Produced via immunoSEQ multiplex PCR; TCRdb's table is partial and in-frame only. The profile covers 70,000 to 85,000 clones, with approximately 95% appearing a single time and approximately 10% taken by the ten largest. The sequence came from an adult with an advanced solid tumor such as melanoma, head and neck, liver or kidney cancer. The material was CD4+ or CD8+ T cells sorted from blood, obtained in a trial of the OX40 agonist ivuxolimab. The V gene is TRBV11-3, the J gene TRBJ2-1; D perhaps matches TRBD1 (5 bases). The CDR3 DNA is TGTGCCAGCAGCTTAGACACCGGACACTTCTACAATGAGCAGTTCTTC. It encodes CASSLDTGHFYNEQFF.